This T cell receptor (beta chain) derives from a study of blood T cell repertoires in COVID-19. Looking at the study overall: Samples came from the United States, Italy and Spain, spanning acute and convalescent COVID-19.

V shed 7 bases and J shed 2 bases, with 15 bases lying between them. CDR3 length equals 15 residues. CDR1 SGHVS and CDR2 FQNEAQ come from the germline V gene. In the original processing: Counts of nucleated cells, estimated from reference gene primer amplification, were obtained. Here immunoSEQ multiplex PCR was the method, and the copy in TCRdb shows in-frame clones only, minus some. From that table come the V and J calls and clone size; the DNA was used to work out D and trimming. Of approximately 110,000 clones listed, around 84% are singletons. This sequence originates from a woman of 80 years or more with acute or convalescent COVID-19. This chain connects TRBV7-8 to TRBJ1-5; D possibly corresponds to TRBD1 (6 bases). The sequenced sample consisted of peripheral blood. For the CDR3, the DNA is TGTGCCAGCAACCCGAACAGGGAACGCAATCAGCCCCAGCATTTT. Translating it yields CASNPNRERNQPQHF. Together with reference TRBV7-8 and TRBJ1-5, the CDR3 gives the full variable domain: GAGVSQSPRYKVAKRGQDVALRCDPISGHVSLFWYQQALGQGPEFLTYFQNEAQLDKSGLPSDRFFAERPEGSVSTLKIQRTQQEDSAVYLCASNPNRERNQPQHFGDGTRLSIL.